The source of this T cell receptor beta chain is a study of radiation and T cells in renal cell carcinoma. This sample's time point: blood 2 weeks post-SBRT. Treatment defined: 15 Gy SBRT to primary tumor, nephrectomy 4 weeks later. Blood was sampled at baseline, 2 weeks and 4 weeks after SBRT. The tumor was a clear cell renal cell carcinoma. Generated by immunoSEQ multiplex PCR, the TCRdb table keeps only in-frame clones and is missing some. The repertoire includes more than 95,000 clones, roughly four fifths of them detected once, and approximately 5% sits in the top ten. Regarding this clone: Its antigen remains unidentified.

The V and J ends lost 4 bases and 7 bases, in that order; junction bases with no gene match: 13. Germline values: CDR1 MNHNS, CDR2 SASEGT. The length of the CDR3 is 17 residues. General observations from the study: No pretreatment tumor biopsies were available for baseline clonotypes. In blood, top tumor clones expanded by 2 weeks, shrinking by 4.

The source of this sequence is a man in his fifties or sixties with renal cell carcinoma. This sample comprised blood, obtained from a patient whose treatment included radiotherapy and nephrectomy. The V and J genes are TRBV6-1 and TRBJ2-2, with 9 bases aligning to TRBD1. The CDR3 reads CASSGTGVTRGGGELFF. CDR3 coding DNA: TGTGCCAGCAGTGGGACAGGGGTTACTAGGGGAGGCGGGGAGCTGTTTTTT.